This TCR beta chain was identified in a study of identical twins. Study results and caveats: Conclusions relied on cross-sectional statistical analysis, not following the same donors. With beta out-of-frame sequences, excess sharing by twins was weaker.

Worth noting for this clonotype: Its antigen is as yet unknown.

A single record per CDR3 protein comes from TCRdb applying MiXCR to the 5' RACE reads. Of 200,000 to 250,000 distinct CDR3 sequences listed, 7.5% are singletons. CDR3 size: 17 residues. V dropped 0 bases and J dropped 2 bases, with 14 bases sitting between them. Germline-derived CDR1 and CDR2 are SEHNR and FQNEAQ (reference sequence). These same data were also listed under a study on yellow fever vaccine responses in identical twins.

V is TRBV7-9 and J is TRBJ2-1; D is unresolved. This TCR was recovered from a woman between 18 and 30 years old in good health. Sequencing input: CD8+ T cells sorted from blood. The CDR3 spells CASSLAFSGNTYNEQFF. The CDR3 DNA sequence: TGTGCCAGCAGCTTAGCTTTCTCAGGAAACACCTACAATGAGCAGTTCTTC.